The next 17 T cell receptor beta chains were all read from a single sample in a study of T cells in Graves' hyperthyroidism and ophthalmopathy. Researchers took RNA transcripts and amplified the TCR beta CDR3 regions from them. HTBI primers drove first-round RT-PCR of the TCR CDR3. TCRdb reprocessed the multiplex PCR reads with MiXCR, giving one entry per CDR3 protein. The sample has more than 600,000 distinct CDR3 sequences; 16% are singletons. The sample comprised blood. Receptor source: a man between 18 and 35 years old with Graves' hyperthyroidism.

This clonotype was seen many times. This sequence joins TRBV7-8 and TRBJ2-3; the D is unclear. The CDR3 runs to 17 residues. Germline V lookup: CDR1 SGHVS, CDR2 FQNEAQ. V dropped 3 bases and J dropped 2 bases, with 18 bases sitting between them. The CDR3 DNA follows: TGTGCCAGCAGCTTCTCCTCTTGGGATCCCGACACAGATACGCAGTATTTT. This sequence encodes CASSFSSWDPDTDTQYF.

This clonotype has a count of ten or more. V and J are TRBV27 and TRBJ2-7; 9 bases map to TRBD2. V trimming: 0 bases; J trimming: 7 bases; junction bases outside the gene matches: 7. The length of the CDR3 is 15 residues. Germline V gives CDR1 MNHEY, CDR2 SMNVEV (reference sequence). CDR3 amino acids: CASSLSPRSGREQYF. The CDR3 region has the DNA TGTGCCAGCAGTTTATCCCCGAGAAGCGGGAGGGAGCAGTACTTC.

This clonotype was counted ten times or more. This chain connects TRBV27 to TRBJ2-7; D possibly corresponds to TRBD2 (5 bases). Deletions cut 5 bases from V and 0 bases from J, with 14 bases between. Germline V lookup: CDR1 MNHEY, CDR2 SMNVEV (reference sequence). The CDR3 is made up of 15 amino acids. The CDR3 nucleotides are TGTGCCAGCAGTGGAGGAACCGGGAACTCCTACGAGCAGTACTTC. The encoded protein is CASSGGTGNSYEQYF.

This clonotype was observed a handful of times. CDR3 loop: CASSTWTGPGETQYF. The CDR3 coding sequence is TGTGCCAGCAGCACTTGGACAGGGCCGGGGGAGACCCAGTACTTC. The rearrangement links TRBV5-5 to TRBJ2-5; TRBD1 agrees at 8 bases. The CDR3 loop spans 15 amino acids. The V gene's germline CDR1 is SGHKS and CDR2 YYEKEE (reference sequence). V gave up 4 bases and J gave up 5 bases; unmatched junction bases: 10.

This clonotype was detected many times. This chain joins TRBV10-3 and TRBJ2-5; weak D call: TRBD1 (5 bases). The CDR3 spans 14 residues. The germline CDR1 and CDR2 sequences are ENHRY and SYGVKD. With 0 bases removed from V and 2 bases from J, the gap between germline ends came to 7 bases. The CDR3 sequence is CAISESGQQETQYF. The CDR3 coding sequence is TGTGCCATCAGTGAGTCGGGGCAGCAAGAGACCCAGTACTTC.

In this sample, this clonotype turned up a few times. The chain is built from TRBV6-2 or TRBV6-3 and TRBJ2-1; TRBD1 matches 9 bases. With 6 bases clipped from V and 10 bases from J, the junction kept 16 bases outside the gene matches. The CDR3 has 16 residues. CDR1 is MNHEY and CDR2 is SVGEGT in the germline V gene. CDR3 DNA sequence: TGTGCCAGCAGCCACTTCGGGACAGGGCGACTTCGCGAGCAGTTCTTC. Translation: CASSHFGTGRLREQFF.

This clonotype has a count of ten or more. The chain is built from TRBV6-2 or TRBV6-3 and TRBJ2-1, with 9 bases aligning to TRBD2. CDR3 size: 17 residues. The germline CDR1 and CDR2 sequences are MNHEY and SVGEGT. The junction had 9 bases not matched to a gene; V was cut back by 0 bases and J by 6 bases. The CDR3 bases are TGTGCCAGCAGTTACTCCAGCGGGAGGTCCCTCGGCAATGAGCAGTTCTTC. It is translated as CASSYSSGRSLGNEQFF.

The chain employs TRBV6-9 and TRBJ2-1; D remains unclear. V lost 8 bases and J lost 8, with 10 bases in between. Looked up from germline, CDR1 is MNHGY and CDR2 is SVAAGI. The CDR3 is made up of 11 amino acids. The CDR3 protein is CASLRFDEQFF. CDR3 nucleotides: TGTGCCAGCCTAAGGTTCGATGAGCAGTTCTTC.

In this sample, this clonotype turned up many times. This chain uses TRBV28 with TRBJ2-3; D is possibly TRBD1 (5 bases). CDR1 is MDHEN, CDR2 SYDVKM, per germline. Trimming left V 6 bases short and J 8 bases short, with 9 bases between. The CDR3 totals 11 residues. The CDR3 loop is CASSQGVTQYF. The CDR3 coding sequence is TGTGCCAGCAGCCAGGGTGTTACGCAGTATTTT. The full variable domain, its missing parts supplied by reference TRBV28 and TRBJ2-3, is DVKVTQSSRYLVKRTGEKVFLECVQDMDHENMFWYRQDPGLGLRLIYFSYDVKMKEKGDIPEGYSVSREKKERFSLILESASTNQTSMYLCASSQGVTQYFGPGTRLTVL.

This clonotype was counted many times. The rearrangement joins TRBV30 to TRBJ2-3; D is unresolved. Germline-derived CDR1 and CDR2 are GTSNPN and SVGIG (reference sequence). Trimming took off 0 bases at V and 2 bases at J, with 9 bases between the two ends. The CDR3 runs 14 residues. DNA for the CDR3: TGTGCCTGGAGTGTACTCAGAAACACAGATACGCAGTATTTT. Protein product: CAWSVLRNTDTQYF.

Ten or more counts support this clonotype. The CDR3, as DNA: TGTGCCAGCAGTTTATATCGGCTAGCGGGAGGACAGAAACACAATGAGCAGTTCTTC. Protein: CASSLYRLAGGQKHNEQFF. This rearrangement joins TRBV28 to TRBJ2-1, with 11 bases lining up with TRBD2. CDR1 MDHEN and CDR2 SYDVKM come from the germline V gene. V shed 1 base and J 5 bases; nucleotides not matched to a gene: 13. The CDR3 covers 19 residues.

This clonotype was counted once. In nucleotides, the CDR3 is TGTGCCAGCAGTATATCAGCGGGGCCCTACGAGCAGTACTTC. Translation gives CASSISAGPYEQYF. The chain combines TRBV6-2 or TRBV6-3 with TRBJ2-7; 7 bases are a match to TRBD2. The V gene end was trimmed by 5 bases and the J gene end by 2 bases; junction bases not matched to a gene: 6. The CDR3 consists of 14 residues. The germline gives CDR1 MNHEY, CDR2 SVGEGT.

V gene TRBV24-1 combines with J gene TRBJ2-3; maybe TRBD2 (6 bases). The CDR3 consists of 16 residues. Deletions cut 0 bases from V and 0 bases from J, with 9 bases between. Germline V gene sequence: CDR1 KGHDR, CDR2 SFDVKD. CDR3 loop: CATSDLTGVSTDTQYF. CDR3 nucleotide sequence: TGTGCCACCAGTGATTTGACGGGGGTTAGCACAGATACGCAGTATTTT.

This clonotype was recorded at least ten times. The J gene is TRBJ2-7, the V gene TRBV7-2; no reliable D call. The CDR3 consists of 11 residues. In germline, CDR1 is SGHTA, CDR2 FQGNSA. Trimming stripped 6 bases from V and 3 bases from J, with 6 bases between. DNA for the CDR3: TGTGCCAGCAGGCTCGGCTACGAGCAGTACTTC. Translating gives CASRLGYEQYF.

The chain joins TRBV12-3 or TRBV12-4 to TRBJ1-4; 8 bases align to TRBD1. J lost 8 bases, V lost 6 bases, and 5 bases had no gene match. The CDR3 runs to 13 residues. CDR3 region: CASSSGGQEKLFF. For the CDR3, the DNA is TGTGCCAGCAGCTCAGGGGGCCAAGAAAAACTGTTTTTT.

Comments on this clonotype: A much larger clone lies a single base off, so this may be a read error. The chain has TRBV6-8 and TRBJ2-7, with 7 bases identical to TRBD1. There are 15 residues in the CDR3. The V gene's germline CDR1 is MNHGY and CDR2 SAAAGT. The CDR3 nucleotides are TGTGCCAGCAGCGCGGGTAGGGGGCGAATTTACGAGCGGTACTTC. As protein: CASSAGRGRIYERYF.

V gene TRBV7-9 combines with J gene TRBJ2-3; D possibly corresponds to TRBD1 (6 bases). This CDR3 contains 17 residues. Trimming removed 0 bases at V and 0 bases at J, with 13 bases between. Germline V CDR1 and CDR2: SEHNR, FQNEAQ (reference sequence). The CDR3, as DNA: TGTGCCAGCAGCTTAGCCTGGGGGCAAGCTAGCACAGATACGCAGTATTTT. The encoded protein is CASSLAWGQASTDTQYF. The variable domain in full, completed from reference TRBV7-9 and TRBJ2-3, reads DTGVSQNPRHKITKRGQNVTFRCDPISEHNRLYWYRQTLGQGPEFLTYFQNEAQLEKSRLLSDRFSAERPKGSFSTLEIQRTEQGDSAMYLCASSLAWGQASTDTQYFGPGTRLTVL.